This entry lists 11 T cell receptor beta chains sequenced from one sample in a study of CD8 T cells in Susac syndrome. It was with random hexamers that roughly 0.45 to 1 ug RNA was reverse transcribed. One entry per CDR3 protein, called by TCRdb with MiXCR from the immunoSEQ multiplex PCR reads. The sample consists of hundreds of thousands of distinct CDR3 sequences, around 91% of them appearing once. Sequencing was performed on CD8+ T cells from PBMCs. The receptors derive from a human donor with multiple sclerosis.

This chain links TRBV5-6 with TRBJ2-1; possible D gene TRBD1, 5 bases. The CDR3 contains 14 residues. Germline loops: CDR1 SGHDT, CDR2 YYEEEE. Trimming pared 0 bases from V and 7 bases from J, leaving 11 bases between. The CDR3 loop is CASSLGAGMNEQFF. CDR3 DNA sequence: TGTGCCAGCAGCTTGGGGGCAGGGATGAATGAGCAGTTCTTC.

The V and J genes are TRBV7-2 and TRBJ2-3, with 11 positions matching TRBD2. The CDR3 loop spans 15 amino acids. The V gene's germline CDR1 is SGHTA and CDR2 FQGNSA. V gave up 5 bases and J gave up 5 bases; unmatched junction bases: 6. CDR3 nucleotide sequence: TGTGCCAGCAGCCCTACTAGCGGGAGCGGAGATACGCAGTATTTT. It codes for CASSPTSGSGDTQYF.

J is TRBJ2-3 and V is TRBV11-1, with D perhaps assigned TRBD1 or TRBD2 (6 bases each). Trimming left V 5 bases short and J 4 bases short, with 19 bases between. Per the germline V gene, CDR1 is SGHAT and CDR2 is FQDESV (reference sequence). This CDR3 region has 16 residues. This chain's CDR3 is CASSPDTGEGADTQYF. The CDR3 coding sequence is TGTGCCAGCAGCCCAGACACGGGAGAGGGGGCAGATACGCAGTATTTT.

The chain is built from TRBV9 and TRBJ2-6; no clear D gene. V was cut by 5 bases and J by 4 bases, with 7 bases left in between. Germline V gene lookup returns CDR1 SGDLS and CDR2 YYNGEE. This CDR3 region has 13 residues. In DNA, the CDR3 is TGTGCCAGCAGTCCCCTAGGGGCCAACGTCCTGACTTTC. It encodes CASSPLGANVLTF.

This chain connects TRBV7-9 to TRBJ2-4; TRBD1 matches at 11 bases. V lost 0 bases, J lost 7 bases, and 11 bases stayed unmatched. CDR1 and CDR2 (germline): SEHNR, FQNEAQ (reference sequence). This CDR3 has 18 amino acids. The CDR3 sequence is CASSLAMDRGRHLNIQYF. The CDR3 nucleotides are TGTGCCAGCAGCTTAGCTATGGACAGGGGGCGCCATTTGAACATTCAGTACTTC.

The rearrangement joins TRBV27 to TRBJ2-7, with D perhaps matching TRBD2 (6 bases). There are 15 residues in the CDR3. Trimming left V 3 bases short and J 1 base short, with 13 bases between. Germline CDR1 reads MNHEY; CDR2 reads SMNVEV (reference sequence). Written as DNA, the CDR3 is TGTGCCAGCAGTTTCAGGGCGGGATCTTCCTACGAGCAGTACTTC. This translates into CASSFRAGSSYEQYF.

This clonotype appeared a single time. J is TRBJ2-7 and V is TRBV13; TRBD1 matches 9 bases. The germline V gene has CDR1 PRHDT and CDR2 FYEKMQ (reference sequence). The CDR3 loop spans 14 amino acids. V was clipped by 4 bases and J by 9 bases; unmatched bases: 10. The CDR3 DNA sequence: TGTGCCAGCAGCTACCGGACAGGGGTTGAATTGCAGTACTTC. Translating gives CASSYRTGVELQYF.

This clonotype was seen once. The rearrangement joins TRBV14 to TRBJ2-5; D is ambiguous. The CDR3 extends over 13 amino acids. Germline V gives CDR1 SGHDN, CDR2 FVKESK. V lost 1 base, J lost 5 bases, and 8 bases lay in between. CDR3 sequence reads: CASSQGVWETQYF. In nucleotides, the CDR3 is TGTGCCAGCAGCCAAGGTGTATGGGAGACCCAGTACTTC. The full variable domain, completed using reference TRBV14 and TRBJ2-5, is EAGVTQFPSHSVIEKGQTVTLRCDPISGHDNLYWYRRVMGKEIKFLLHFVKESKQDESGMPNNRFLAERTGGTYSTLKVQPAELEDSGVYFCASSQGVWETQYFGPGTRLLVL.

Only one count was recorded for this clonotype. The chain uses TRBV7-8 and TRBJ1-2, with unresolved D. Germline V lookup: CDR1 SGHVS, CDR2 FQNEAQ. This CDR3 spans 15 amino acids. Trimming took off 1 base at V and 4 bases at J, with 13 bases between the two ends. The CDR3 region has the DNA TGTGCCAGCAGCTTAGGTCAGGCACCAACCTATGGCTACACCTTC. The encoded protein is CASSLGQAPTYGYTF.

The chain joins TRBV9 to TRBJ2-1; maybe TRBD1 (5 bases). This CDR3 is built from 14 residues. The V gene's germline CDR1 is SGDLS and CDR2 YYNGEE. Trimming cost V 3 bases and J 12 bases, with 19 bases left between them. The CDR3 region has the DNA TGTGCCAGCAGCGAAACTCAGGGATGGCTTGGGCAGTTCTTC. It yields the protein CASSETQGWLGQFF.

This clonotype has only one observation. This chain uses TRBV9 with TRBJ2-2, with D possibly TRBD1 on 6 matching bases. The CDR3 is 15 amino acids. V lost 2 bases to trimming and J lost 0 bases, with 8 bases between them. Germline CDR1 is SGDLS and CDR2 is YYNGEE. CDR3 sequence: CASSVSGANTGELFF. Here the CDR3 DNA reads TGTGCCAGCAGCGTTTCAGGGGCGAACACCGGGGAGCTGTTTTTT.